The rows below give T cell receptor beta chains drawn from one sample of a study of shared clonotypes between healthy human individuals. TCRdb's copy holds only in-frame clones and misses some; the assay was immunoSEQ multiplex PCR. The data contain roughly 1.5 million clones, 95% to 99% of them singletons. Sequencing used naive CD4+ T cells sorted from blood. Receptors originate from a man aged 25 to 45 in good health. The CDR3 runs from the conserved cysteine through the conserved F or W. A D gene is named only where the DNA matches it firmly. Size values are once, few and many counts, or a class for expanded clones, and some rows have none.

j_call d_call clone_size v_call cdr3_nt cdr3_aa
TRBJ2-3 TRBD2 - TRBV4-1 TGCGCCAGCAGCCAAGTGGCTAGCGGGAGTAGCCAGTATTTT CASSQVASGSSQYF
TRBJ1-1 TRBD1 - TRBV7-2 TGTGCCAGCAGCTTACTACAGGGGATTAACACTGAAGCTTTCTTT CASSLLQGINTEAFF
TRBJ2-2 - - TRBV5-1 TGCGCCAGCAGCCCCTTGAATAACCAGGGTACCGGGGAGCTGTTTTTT CASSPLNNQGTGELFF
TRBJ2-3 TRBD2 - TRBV29-1 TGCAGCGTTCGTGGAGCGGGAGCAAGCACAGATACGCAGTATTTT CSVRGAGASTDTQYF
TRBJ2-3 - - TRBV5-1 TGCGCCAGCATAGCCCCGGGGGTTTATGGGGATACGCAGTATTTT CASIAPGVYGDTQYF
TRBJ2-1 - - TRBV9 TGTGCCAGCAGCCCACTCCCGGACACCTTCTCCTACAATGAGCAGTTCTTC CASSPLPDTFSYNEQFF
TRBJ1-1 - - TRBV2 TGTGCCGGACAGATGAACACTGAAGCTTTCTTT CAGQMNTEAFF
TRBJ2-7 TRBD2 - TRBV7-8 TGTGCCAGCAGCTTAGTTAGGTCACTTGGGGGTAGCGGGGACTACGAGCAGTACTTC CASSLVRSLGGSGDYEQYF
TRBJ2-3 - - TRBV7-8 TGTGCCAGCAGCTTAGCGAGAGCAGCTTCTAGCACAGATACGCAGTATTTT CASSLARAASSTDTQYF
TRBJ1-2 - - TRBV19 TGTGCCAGTAGTATAGATCGCTGGGGCGGCTATGGCTACACCTTC CASSIDRWGGYGYTF
TRBJ2-1 TRBD1 - TRBV29-1 TGCAGCGTTGGGCAGGGGGCTATTTCCTACAATGAGCAGTTCTTC CSVGQGAISYNEQFF
TRBJ2-1 - - TRBV11-2 TGTGCCAGCAGCTCAGTGAGCCGAGCCTACAATGAGCAGTTCTTC CASSSVSRAYNEQFF
TRBJ1-1 - - TRBV2 TGTGCCAGCAACCAGGACCAATGGGGTACTGAAGCTTTCTTT CASNQDQWGTEAFF
TRBJ2-5 TRBD1 - TRBV7-2 TGTGCCAGCAGCTTAGGGCAGGACAGGGGATCGAAGGAGACCCAGTACTTC CASSLGQDRGSKETQYF
TRBJ1-2 - - TRBV7-9 TGTGCCAGCAGCTTAGGGCCGGGCCAGGACTATGGCTACACCTTC CASSLGPGQDYGYTF
TRBJ2-1 - - TRBV11-3 TGTGCCAGCAGCCCAGGCCTAGCGTCAGTTGAGCAGTTCTTC CASSPGLASVEQFF
TRBJ2-5 - - TRBV5-1 TGCGCCAGCAGCTTGGTTAGGGTCGAGACCCAGTACTTC CASSLVRVETQYF
TRBJ2-3 TRBD2 - TRBV4-2 TGTGCCAGCAGACAAGATGTGTGGGAGGGCCGGGGGGATACGCAGTATTTT CASRQDVWEGRGDTQYF
TRBJ2-5 TRBD1 - TRBV13 TGTGCCAGCAGCTTAGGGGACAGGGAGGTTAGGACCCAGTACTTC CASSLGDREVRTQYF
TRBJ1-4 TRBD1 - TRBV6-5 TGTGCCAGCAGTCATATGGACAGGGAAAAACTGTTTTTT CASSHMDREKLFF
TRBJ1-2 - once TRBV6-5 TGTGCCAGCAGTTACTCCGGTGGTCGGTCTGGCTACACCTTC CASSYSGGRSGYTF
TRBJ1-5 - - TRBV21-1 TGTGCCAGCAGCATACCAGGGACGTTGTATAGCAATCAGCCCCAGCATTTT CASSIPGTLYSNQPQHF
TRBJ2-2 - - TRBV7-7 TGTGCCAGCAGTCCGGTAGACACCGGGGAGCTGTTTTTT CASSPVDTGELFF
TRBJ2-7 TRBD2 once TRBV28 TGTGCCAGCAGTTTTCGGACTAGCGAGTCCTACGAGCAGTACTTC CASSFRTSESYEQYF
TRBJ1-5 - - TRBV28 TGTGCCATTCTCCGAGGGGGGGGCAGTCAGCCCCAGCATTTT CAILRGGGSQPQHF
TRBJ2-7 - - TRBV13 TGTGCCACCTCCCCATTGGGGCTACGGGAGCAGTACTTC CATSPLGLREQYF
TRBJ2-7 - - TRBV10-2 TGCGCCAGCAGTGAGGGATGGGGCGAGCAGTACTTC CASSEGWGEQYF
TRBJ2-7 TRBD1 - TRBV11-2 TGTGCCAGCAGCCGGACAGGGGGCTACGAGCAGTACTTC CASSRTGGYEQYF
TRBJ2-2 TRBD2 once TRBV18 TGTGCCAGCACCCTTCAGGGAGGGCCGGCCGGGGAGCTGTTTTTT CASTLQGGPAGELFF
TRBJ1-2 TRBD1 - TRBV7-9 TGTGCCAGCAGCCCGGGACAGTATTACTATGGCTACACCTTC CASSPGQYYYGYTF
TRBJ1-1 - - TRBV5-1 TGCGCCAGCAGTCGGGCGGTGAACACTGAAGCTTTCTTT CASSRAVNTEAFF
TRBJ2-1 - - TRBV6-1 TGTGCCAGCGGTTCCCATTTGTCCTACAATGAGCAGTTCTTC CASGSHLSYNEQFF
TRBJ2-1 TRBD2 - TRBV28 TGTGCCAGCAGTTTCAGACTAGCGGGGGACAATGAGCAGTTCTTC CASSFRLAGDNEQFF
TRBJ2-1 TRBD2 - TRBV28 TGTGCCAGCATTACTAGCGGGAGTGGTTCCTACAATGAGCAGTTCTTC CASITSGSGSYNEQFF
TRBJ2-5 TRBD1 - TRBV5-1 TGCGCCAGCAGCCACAGGGGGCTGTGGGAGACCCAGTACTTC CASSHRGLWETQYF
TRBJ2-5 - - TRBV29-1 TGCAGCGTCAAGGATAGTCCAACTCGGAGGGAGACCCAGTACTTC CSVKDSPTRRETQYF
TRBJ2-1 TRBD1 once TRBV15 TGTGCCACCAGCAGAGGCGGGACAGGGTCCTATGAGCAGTTCTTC CATSRGGTGSYEQFF
TRBJ2-2 - - TRBV2 TGTGCCAGCAGGAGCAGGGGATCGGCCGGGGAGCTGTTTTTT CASRSRGSAGELFF
TRBJ2-1 TRBD2 - TRBV7-2 TGTGCCAGCAGCTTAGCGGGGACTAGCGGGAGTAGTGAGCAGTTCTTC CASSLAGTSGSSEQFF
TRBJ2-7 TRBD2 - TRBV4-2 TGTGCCAGCAGCCCAAAACCCGGGACTAGCGGGAGGGCCGAATTC CASSPKPGTSGRAEF
TRBJ2-7 - - TRBV30 TGTGCCTGGAGTATTCCCGGGGTCGAGCAGTACTTC CAWSIPGVEQYF
TRBJ2-7 - once TRBV6-4 TGTGCCAGCAGTAAGGGCCTCTTCTACGAGCAGTACTTC CASSKGLFYEQYF
TRBJ2-7 - - TRBV29-1 TGCAGCGTATACGAGCAGTACTTC CSVYEQYF
TRBJ1-4 - - TRBV6-5 TGTGCCAGCAAACCGTTCGGGGGAGAAGATGAAAAACTGTTTTTT CASKPFGGEDEKLFF
TRBJ1-5 - - TRBV27 TGTGCCAGCAGTTGGCGAAACAATCAGCCCCAGCATTTT CASSWRNNQPQHF
TRBJ2-1 TRBD2 - TRBV5-4 TGTGCCAGCAGCTTCGGCGGGAGGGCCTACAATGAGCAGTTCTTC CASSFGGRAYNEQFF
TRBJ1-2 - - TRBV19 TGTGCCAGTAGTCTCACCAGGGGTAACTATGGCTACACCTTC CASSLTRGNYGYTF
TRBJ1-2 - - TRBV7-3 TGTGCCAGCAGCTTAAGTGGGGGCGGTTATGGCTACACCTTC CASSLSGGGYGYTF
TRBJ2-2 - - TRBV7-9 TGTGCCAGCAGCTTAATGTCCGGGGAGCTGTTTTTT CASSLMSGELFF
TRBJ2-1 TRBD1 - TRBV18 TGTGCCAGCTCATCCAAACAGGGGGATGAGCAGTTCTTC CASSSKQGDEQFF
TRBJ2-2 - - TRBV9 TGTGCCAGCAGCGTACATAACACCGGGGAGCTGTTTTTT CASSVHNTGELFF
TRBJ2-1 TRBD1 once TRBV6-5 TGTGCCAGCAGCTCTAGGACAGGGGTAAGCAATGAGCAGTTCTTC CASSSRTGVSNEQFF
TRBJ2-3 - - TRBV7-6 TGTGCCAGCAGCTTAGCTGGGGAAAGCGGCACGCAGTATTTT CASSLAGESGTQYF
TRBJ2-2 - - TRBV10-3 TGTGCCATCAAGTCGGGGTCGAACACCGGGGAGCTGTTTTTT CAIKSGSNTGELFF
TRBJ2-4 TRBD2 - TRBV6-6 TGTGCCAGCAGTGATAGCGGGAGTAAAAACATTCAGTACTTC CASSDSGSKNIQYF
TRBJ2-1 TRBD1 once TRBV5-1 TGCGCCAGCAGCGCCTGGACAGGGCCCAACAATGAGCAGTTCTTC CASSAWTGPNNEQFF
TRBJ2-1 - - TRBV5-1 TGCGCCAGCAGCTCCACTCTCAGGGCCAATGAGCAGTTCTTC CASSSTLRANEQFF
TRBJ1-5 - - TRBV2 TGTGCCAGCAGTACGCCAGGGAAACAGCCCCAGCATTTT CASSTPGKQPQHF